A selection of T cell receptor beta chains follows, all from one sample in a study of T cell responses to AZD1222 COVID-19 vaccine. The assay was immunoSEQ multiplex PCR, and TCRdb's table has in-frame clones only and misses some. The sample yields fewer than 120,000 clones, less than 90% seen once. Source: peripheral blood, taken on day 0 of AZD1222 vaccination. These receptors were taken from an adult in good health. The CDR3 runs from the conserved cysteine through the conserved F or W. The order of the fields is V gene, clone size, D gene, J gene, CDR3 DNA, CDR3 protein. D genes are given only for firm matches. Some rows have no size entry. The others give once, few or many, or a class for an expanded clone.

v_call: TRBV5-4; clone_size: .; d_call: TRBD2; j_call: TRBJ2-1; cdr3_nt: TGTGCCAGCAGCTTGAAGCTAGCGGGGGGCTCCTACAATGAGCAGTTCTTC; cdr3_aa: CASSLKLAGGSYNEQFF
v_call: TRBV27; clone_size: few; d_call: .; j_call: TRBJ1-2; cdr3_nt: TGTGCCAGCAGTTCTACTCTGGAGACAGATTGGGGCTACACCTTC; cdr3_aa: CASSSTLETDWGYTF
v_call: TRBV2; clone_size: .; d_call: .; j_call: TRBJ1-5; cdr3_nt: TGTGCCAGCAGGCAGGAGAGCAATCAGCCCCAGCATTTT; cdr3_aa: CASRQESNQPQHF
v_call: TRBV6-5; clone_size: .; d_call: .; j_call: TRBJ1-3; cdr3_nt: TGTGCCAGCAGGCTAGGACGGTACTCTGGAAACACCATATATTTT; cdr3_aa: CASRLGRYSGNTIYF
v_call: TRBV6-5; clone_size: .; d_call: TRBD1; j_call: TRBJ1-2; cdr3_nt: TGTGCCAGCAGAGGACAGGGAAATTATGGCTACACCTTC; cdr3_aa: CASRGQGNYGYTF
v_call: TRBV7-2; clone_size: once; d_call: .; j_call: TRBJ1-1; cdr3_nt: TGTGCCAGCAGCTTTAGGAAGGCGAACACTGAAGCTTTCTTT; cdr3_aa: CASSFRKANTEAFF
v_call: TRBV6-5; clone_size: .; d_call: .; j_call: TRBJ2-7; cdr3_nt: TGTGCCAGCAGCTCCGGGCAGGGGTACTACGAGCAGTACTTC; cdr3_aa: CASSSGQGYYEQYF
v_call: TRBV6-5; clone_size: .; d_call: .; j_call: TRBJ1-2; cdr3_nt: TGTGCCAGCAGTTACTCGATGGGGGCAGTCTATGGCTACACCTTC; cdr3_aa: CASSYSMGAVYGYTF
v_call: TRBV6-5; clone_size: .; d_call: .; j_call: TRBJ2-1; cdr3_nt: TGTGCCAGCAGTTACGCGTCAGGGATTGAGCAGTTCTTC; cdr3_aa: CASSYASGIEQFF
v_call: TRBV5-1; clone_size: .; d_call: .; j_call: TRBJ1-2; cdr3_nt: TGCGCCAGCAGCGCACAGGATAACTATGGCTACACCTTC; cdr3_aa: CASSAQDNYGYTF
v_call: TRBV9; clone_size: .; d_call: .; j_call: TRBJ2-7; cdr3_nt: TGTGCCAGCAGCGCACAGGGCGGGGGTTCGGGCGAGCAGTACTTC; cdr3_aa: CASSAQGGGSGEQYF
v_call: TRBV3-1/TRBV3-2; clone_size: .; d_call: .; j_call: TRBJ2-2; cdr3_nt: TGTGCCAGCAGCCAACTAATTGCGGATGGCACCGGGGAGCTGTTTTTT; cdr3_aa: CASSQLIADGTGELFF
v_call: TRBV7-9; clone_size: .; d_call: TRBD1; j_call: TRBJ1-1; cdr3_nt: TGTGCCAGCAGCTTAAATCGCTGGGACAGGGGGCGGCTAAACACTGAAGCTTTCTTT; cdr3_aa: CASSLNRWDRGRLNTEAFF
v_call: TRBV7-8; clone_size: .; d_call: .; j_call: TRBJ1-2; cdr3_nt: TGTGCCAGCAGCCTTAGGGGTCAGCAGGGCCGAGGCTACACCTTC; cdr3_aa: CASSLRGQQGRGYTF
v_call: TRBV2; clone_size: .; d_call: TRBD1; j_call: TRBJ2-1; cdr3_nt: TGTGCCAGCAGTGGGGACAGGAGCTACAATGAGCAGTTCTTC; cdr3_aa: CASSGDRSYNEQFF
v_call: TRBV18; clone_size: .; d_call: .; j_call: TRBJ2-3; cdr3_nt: TGTGCCAGCTCACCACTAGCGGAGGGCACAGATACGCAGTATTTT; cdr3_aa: CASSPLAEGTDTQYF
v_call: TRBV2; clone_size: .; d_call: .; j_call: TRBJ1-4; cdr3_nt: TGTGCCAGCAGAGGGGACACCCCTAATGAAAAACTGTTTTTT; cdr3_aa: CASRGDTPNEKLFF
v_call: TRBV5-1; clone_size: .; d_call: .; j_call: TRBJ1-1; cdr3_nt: TGCGCCAGCAGCTTGGAACCCTTGAACACTGAAGCTTTCTTT; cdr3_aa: CASSLEPLNTEAFF
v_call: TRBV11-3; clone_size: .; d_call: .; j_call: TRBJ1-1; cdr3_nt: TGTGCCAGCAGCCTAACTAATCAGAACACTGAAGCTTTCTTT; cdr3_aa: CASSLTNQNTEAFF
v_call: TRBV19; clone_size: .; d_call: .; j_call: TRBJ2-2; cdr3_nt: TGTGCCAGTAGTATAGAGGGCAGGTCCACCGGGGAGCTGTTTTTT; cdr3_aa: CASSIEGRSTGELFF
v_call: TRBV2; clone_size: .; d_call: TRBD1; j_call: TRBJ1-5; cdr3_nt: TGTGCCAGCAGAACCGGGACAGGGTCGAGCAATCAGCCCCAGCATTTT; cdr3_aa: CASRTGTGSSNQPQHF
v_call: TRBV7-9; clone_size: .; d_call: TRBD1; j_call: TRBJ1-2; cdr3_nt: TGTGCCAGCACCCCATTTGAGGGGGCAGATGGCTACACCTTC; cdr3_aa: CASTPFEGADGYTF
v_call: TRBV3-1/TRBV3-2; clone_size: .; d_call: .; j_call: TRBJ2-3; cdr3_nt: TGTGCCAGCAGCCAAGACGTCCAAAGCACAGATACGCAGTATTTT; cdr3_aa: CASSQDVQSTDTQYF
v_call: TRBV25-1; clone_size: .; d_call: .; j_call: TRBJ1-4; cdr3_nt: TGTGCCAGCAGCCTTAGGGGACTGCTCTATGAAAAACTGTTTTTT; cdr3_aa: CASSLRGLLYEKLFF
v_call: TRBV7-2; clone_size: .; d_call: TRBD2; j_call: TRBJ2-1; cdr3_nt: TGTGCCAGCAGCTTAGGAGGCGGGGGGTCATACAATGAGCAGTTCTTC; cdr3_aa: CASSLGGGGSYNEQFF
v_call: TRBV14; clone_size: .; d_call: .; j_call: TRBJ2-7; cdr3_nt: TGTGCCAGCAGCCACCTCCTCGGGGACAAATCCTACGAGCAGTACTTC; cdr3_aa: CASSHLLGDKSYEQYF
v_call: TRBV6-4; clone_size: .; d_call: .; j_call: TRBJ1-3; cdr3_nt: TGTGCCAGCAGTGAACATGCCGGGGCTGGAAACACCATATATTTT; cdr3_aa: CASSEHAGAGNTIYF
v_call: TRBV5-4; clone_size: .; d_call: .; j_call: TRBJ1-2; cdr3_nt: TGTGCCAGCAGCTTGGCTAACGACGGATTCTATGGCTACACCTTC; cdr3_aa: CASSLANDGFYGYTF
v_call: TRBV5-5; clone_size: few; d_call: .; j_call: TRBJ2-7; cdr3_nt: TGTGCCAGCAGCTTGGGTGGCAGTTTCAGCGAGCAGTACTTC; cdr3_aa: CASSLGGSFSEQYF
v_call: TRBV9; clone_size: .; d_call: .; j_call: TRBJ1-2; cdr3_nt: TGTGCCAGCAGCCTGGGAGGTGGCCTCACTCCCTCCGATGGCTACACCTTC; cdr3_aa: CASSLGGGLTPSDGYTF
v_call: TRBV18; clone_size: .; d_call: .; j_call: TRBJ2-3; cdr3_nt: TGTGCCAGCTCACCGCCGTCACCTCCCGGCACAGATACGCAGTATTTT; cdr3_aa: CASSPPSPPGTDTQYF
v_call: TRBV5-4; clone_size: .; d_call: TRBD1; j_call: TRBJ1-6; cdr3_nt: TGTGCCAGCAGCATAGCGACAGGGGGCGCGGGTAATTCACCCCTCCACTTT; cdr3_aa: CASSIATGGAGNSPLHF
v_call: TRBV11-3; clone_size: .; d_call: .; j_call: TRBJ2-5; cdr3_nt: TGTGCCAGCAGCTTAGAGGGGCCGACTAGGAAAGAGACCCAGTACTTC; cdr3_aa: CASSLEGPTRKETQYF
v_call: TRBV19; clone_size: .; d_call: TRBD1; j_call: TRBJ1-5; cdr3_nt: TGTGCCAGTACCACGGACAGGGGGGGACAGCCCCAGCATTTT; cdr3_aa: CASTTDRGGQPQHF
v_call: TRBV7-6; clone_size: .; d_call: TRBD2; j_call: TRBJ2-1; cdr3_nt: TGTGCCAGCAGCTTAGAGCGGGGGCCCTACAATGAGCAGTTCTTC; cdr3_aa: CASSLERGPYNEQFF
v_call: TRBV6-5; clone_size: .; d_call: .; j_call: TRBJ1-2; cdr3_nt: TGTGCCAGCACCTTTAACGGGGACGGAGGCTATGGCTACACCTTC; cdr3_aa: CASTFNGDGGYGYTF
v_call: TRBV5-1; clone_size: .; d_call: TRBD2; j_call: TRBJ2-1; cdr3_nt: TGCGCCAGCAGCAGTCCTAGCGGGGGCTACAATGAGCAGTTCTTC; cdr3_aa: CASSSPSGGYNEQFF